Each of the 25 T cell receptor beta chains below was sequenced from the same sample in a study of cytomegalovirus exposure and HLA in healthy donors. The PCR employed 60 Vbeta primers together with 13 Jbeta primers. Clones were sequenced by immunoSEQ multiplex PCR, and TCRdb holds only the in-frame ones, with some missing. The sample holds approximately 77,000 clones, about 73% seen once. Sequencing was carried out using PBMCs. These receptors were taken from a man aged 40-50 years in good health and CMV-seronegative.

CDR3 nucleotide sequence: TGTGCCAGCAGTTACTCACCAGGGCACTACGAGCAGTACTTC. It encodes CASSYSPGHYEQYF. The genes are TRBV6-5 and TRBJ2-7, with D perhaps TRBD1 (5 bases). The V end was cut by 0 bases, the J end by 3 bases, with 9 bases between. The CDR3 length is 14 residues. Germline V gives CDR1 MNHEY, CDR2 SVGAGI.

This clone was seen only a few times. The V gene is TRBV6-1, the J gene TRBJ1-1; perhaps TRBD1 as D (5 bases). CDR3 length: 14 amino acids. V was clipped by 8 bases and J by 1 base, with 14 bases between them. The germline V gene encodes CDR1 MNHNS and CDR2 SASEGT. In nucleotides, the CDR3 is TGTGCCAGCCCTTTACAGGAGAAGAACACTGAAGCTTTCTTT. Translated, it gives CASPLQEKNTEAFF.

This clone was counted only a few times. This chain links TRBV30 with TRBJ2-2; D is perhaps TRBD2 (6 bases). Between the trimmed V and J ends, which lost 7 bases and 3 bases, there was a span of 18 bases. The CDR3 sequence is 15 residues long. Germline CDR1 reads GTSNPN; CDR2 reads SVGIG (reference sequence). This CDR3 is CASHRGDGDTGELFF. The CDR3 DNA reads as TGTGCCTCTCATCGCGGGGATGGGGACACCGGGGAGCTGTTTTTT.

This clone was counted a few times. The chain links TRBV30 to TRBJ2-5, with D possibly being TRBD1 (5 bases). The end of the DNA is better explained by TRBJ2-7, so the J call may be wrong. CDR1 is GTSNPN, CDR2 SVGIG, per germline (reference sequence). The length of the CDR3 is 15 residues. The CDR3 bases are TGTGCCTGGAGTGACGGACATCACCTCACCTACGAGCAGTACTTC. Translation gives CAWSDGHHLTYEQYF.

As DNA, the CDR3 is TGTGCCAGCAGCCAAACAGGGGCCCAGCCCCAGCATTTT. Translating it yields CASSQTGAQPQHF. The genes are TRBV14 and TRBJ1-5, with 7 bases that match TRBD1. This CDR3 spans 13 amino acids. V was pared by 2 bases and J by 7 bases, with 2 bases of the junction left unmatched. Germline loops: CDR1 SGHDN, CDR2 FVKESK. The full variable domain, with the rest looked up from reference TRBV14 and TRBJ1-5, is EAGVTQFPSHSVIEKGQTVTLRCDPISGHDNLYWYRRVMGKEIKFLLHFVKESKQDESGMPNNRFLAERTGGTYSTLKVQPAELEDSGVYFCASSQTGAQPQHFGDGTRLSIL.

The CDR3 DNA follows: TGCAGCGTCGGGACAGCAAGGACTGAAGCTTTCTTT. Residues: CSVGTARTEAFF. The chain employs TRBV29-1 and TRBJ1-1; 7 bases map to TRBD1. This CDR3 spans 12 amino acids. CDR1 SQVTM and CDR2 ANQGSEA come from the germline V gene. V lost 6 bases to trimming and J lost 5 bases; unmatched junction nucleotides: 6.

The J gene is TRBJ2-6, the V gene TRBV5-4, with a weak D call TRBD1 (6 bases). CDR3 length: 18 amino acids. Trimming cost V 4 bases and J 2 bases, with 19 bases left between them. Germline CDR1 reads SGHNT; CDR2 reads YYREEE (reference sequence). The CDR3 nucleotides are TGTGCCAGCAGCCCCGGGACACTGAACGGAGCTGGGGCCAACGTCCTGACTTTC. As protein: CASSPGTLNGAGANVLTF.

This chain links TRBV30 with TRBJ1-5, with TRBD1 matching over 7 bases. The CDR3 length is 14 residues. J lost 1 base, V lost 3 bases, and 3 bases had no gene match. Germline CDR1 GTSNPN, CDR2 SVGIG (reference sequence). The CDR3 protein is CAWSGTASNQPQHF. In nucleotides, the CDR3 is TGTGCCTGGAGCGGGACAGCAAGCAATCAGCCCCAGCATTTT.

V usage is TRBV7-8 and J usage is TRBJ1-4, with 10 bases that match TRBD1. Germline V lookup: CDR1 SGHVS, CDR2 FQNEAQ. Trimming took 5 bases from V and 0 from J; bases not matched to a gene: 3. The CDR3 is 16 residues long. CDR3 bases: TGTGCCAGCAGCCTGGGACAGGGGACAACTAATGAAAAACTGTTTTTT. Its translation is CASSLGQGTTNEKLFF.

The chain joins TRBV19 to TRBJ1-5; D is perhaps TRBD1 (5 bases). CDR1 is LNHDA and CDR2 is SQIVND in the germline V gene (reference sequence). The CDR3 length is 16 residues. Trimming removed 5 bases from V and 12 bases from J, with 26 bases in between. The CDR3 reads CASSSSHRSHSGGQHF. The DNA for the CDR3 is TGTGCCAGTAGTTCAAGCCACCGGAGCCATTCGGGGGGCCAGCATTTT.

The rearrangement links TRBV2 to TRBJ2-5, with D maybe TRBD1 (6 bases). With 6 bases removed from V and 3 bases from J, the gap between germline ends came to 8 bases. The CDR3 contains 12 residues. CDR1 SNHLY and CDR2 FYNNEI come from the germline V gene. The CDR3 is CASSNREETQYF. The CDR3 DNA reads as TGTGCCAGCAGCAACAGGGAAGAGACCCAGTACTTC.

This clone was detected only a few times. The chain combines TRBV7-8 with TRBJ2-1; D perhaps matches TRBD2 (6 bases). This CDR3 is built from 16 residues. V gave up 2 bases and J gave up 4 bases, with 15 bases separating them. Germline CDR1 reads SGHVS; CDR2 reads FQNEAQ. CDR3 DNA sequence: TGTGCCAGCAGCTTATATGCGGGGATGGGGTACAATGAGCAGTTCTTC. Its protein is CASSLYAGMGYNEQFF.

This clone was seen only a few times. The V and J genes are TRBV28 and TRBJ1-5; no clear D gene. Trimming cost V 1 base and J 6 bases, with 4 bases left between them. CDR1 is MDHEN, CDR2 SYDVKM, per germline. CDR3 length: 12 amino acids. CDR3 in DNA: TGTGCCAGCAGTTTATCGGTTCAGCCCCAGCATTTT. Amino acids: CASSLSVQPQHF.

In DNA form, the CDR3 reads TGCGCCAGCAGCCCCGGGACTAGCGGTGTTGGGTACGAGCAGTACTTC. Encoded protein: CASSPGTSGVGYEQYF. This chain links TRBV5-1 with TRBJ2-7, with 11 bases fitting TRBD2. Germline V lookup: CDR1 SGHRS, CDR2 YFSETQ. Germline trimming cut 4 bases from V and 4 bases from J; bases unmatched to any gene: 10. CDR3 length: 16 amino acids.

The chain carries TRBV7-2 and TRBJ2-2; 10 bases are shared with TRBD2. J gave up 6 bases and V 0 bases, and 7 bases lay outside the gene matches. The CDR3 length is 17 residues. Germline-derived CDR1 and CDR2 are SGHTA and FQGNSA. The CDR3 DNA reads TGTGCCAGCAGCTTAGCGGGGCTAGCGGGAGTCTCCGGGGAGCTGTTTTTT. Residues: CASSLAGLAGVSGELFF.

The chain joins TRBV7-9 to TRBJ1-1, with no clear D. V was pared by 2 bases and J by 1 base, with 5 bases between. The CDR3 spans 13 residues. Looked up from germline, CDR1 is SEHNR and CDR2 is FQNEAQ (reference sequence). DNA for the CDR3: TGTGCCAGCAGCTTATCCAAGAACACTGAAGCTTTCTTT. Translating it yields CASSLSKNTEAFF.

V is TRBV6-5 and J is TRBJ2-7, with D tentatively TRBD1 (5 bases). CDR1 is MNHEY, CDR2 SVGAGI, per germline. The germline V and J ends were trimmed by 5 bases and 6 bases, with 14 bases remaining between them. This CDR3 contains 13 residues. The CDR3 bases are TGTGCCAGCAGTCGCAAAGGTCAGGGCGAGCAGTACTTC. As protein: CASSRKGQGEQYF.

This clone has just one count. V is TRBV7-2 and J is TRBJ2-7, with D possibly being TRBD2 (5 bases). The CDR3 sequence is 12 residues long. CDR1 is SGHTA and CDR2 is FQGNSA in the germline V gene. Trimming removed 5 bases at V and 3 bases at J, with 8 bases between. CDR3 nucleotides: TGTGCCAGCAGCCGAGGAGGCTACGAGCAGTACTTC. Residues: CASSRGGYEQYF.

V usage is TRBV7-2 and J usage is TRBJ2-7; TRBD1 matches at 9 bases. Germline V gene sequence: CDR1 SGHTA, CDR2 FQGNSA. J gave up 2 bases and V 7 bases, and 6 bases lay outside the gene matches. This CDR3 spans 14 amino acids. As DNA, the CDR3 is TGTGCCAGCAACCCGACAGGGGGTCCCTACGAGCAGTACTTC. It encodes CASNPTGGPYEQYF. Based on the CDR3 plus reference TRBV7-2 and TRBJ2-7, the full variable domain is GAGVSQSPSNKVTEKGKDVELRCDPISGHTALYWYRQSLGQGLEFLIYFQGNSAPDKSGLPSDRFSAERTGGSVSTLTIQRTQQEDSAVYLCASNPTGGPYEQYFGPGTRLTVT.

The V and J genes are TRBV7-2 and TRBJ2-3; TRBD1 is a possible D gene (6 bases). V gave up 7 bases and J gave up 4 bases, with 21 bases separating them. The CDR3 is 16 residues long. Germline-derived CDR1 and CDR2 are SGHTA and FQGNSA. CDR3 bases: TGTGCCAGCATCTCCCAGGTGGGGGCTTGGGCAGATACGCAGTATTTT. Translated, it gives CASISQVGAWADTQYF.

V usage is TRBV5-6 and J usage is TRBJ2-7; D remains ambiguous. The germline V and J ends were trimmed by 4 bases and 0 bases, with 8 bases remaining between them. CDR1 and CDR2 from the germline V gene are SGHDT and YYEEEE. This CDR3 contains 13 residues. The CDR3 DNA reads TGTGCCAGCAGCCCAACAGACTCCTACGAGCAGTACTTC. It specifies CASSPTDSYEQYF.

The chain combines TRBV11-2 with TRBJ2-7; perhaps TRBD2 as D (6 bases). V was pared by 0 bases and J by 2 bases, with 14 bases between. The CDR3 runs 16 residues. Germline CDR1 and CDR2: SGHAT and FQNNGV. The chain's CDR3 is CASSLEGSTGAYEQYF. In DNA, the CDR3 is TGTGCCAGCAGCTTAGAGGGGTCTACGGGAGCCTACGAGCAGTACTTC. The whole variable domain, remainder taken from reference TRBV11-2 and TRBJ2-7, is EAGVAQSPRYKIIEKRQSVAFWCNPISGHATLYWYQQILGQGPKLLIQFQNNGVVDDSQLPKDRFSAERLKGVDSTLKIQPAKLEDSAVYLCASSLEGSTGAYEQYFGPGTRLTVT.

The J gene is TRBJ2-1, the V gene TRBV18; no reliable D call. V was clipped by 2 bases and J by 5 bases, with 4 bases between them. CDR1 is KGHSH, CDR2 LQKENI, per germline. CDR3 length: 12 amino acids. The CDR3 DNA follows: TGTGCCAGCTCACCATCGGACAATGAGCAGTTCTTC. Protein sequence: CASSPSDNEQFF.

This chain connects TRBV5-4 to TRBJ2-2; TRBD2 matches 11 bases. From germline, CDR1 is SGHNT and CDR2 YYREEE (reference sequence). Germline trimming cut 4 bases from V and 4 bases from J; bases unmatched to any gene: 9. The CDR3 runs 17 residues. The CDR3 protein is CASSPEGTSGLTGELFF. CDR3 in DNA: TGTGCCAGCAGCCCGGAGGGGACTAGCGGACTCACCGGGGAGCTGTTTTTT.

This clone was detected once. This chain uses TRBV30 with TRBJ1-2; 8 bases are shared with TRBD1. CDR3 size: 14 residues. Germline lookup yields CDR1 GTSNPN and CDR2 SVGIG (reference sequence). V lost 4 bases to trimming and J lost 2 bases; unmatched junction nucleotides: 6. The CDR3 DNA follows: TGTGCCTGGACCCCTGACAGGGGCAACTATGGCTACACCTTC. Amino acid sequence: CAWTPDRGNYGYTF.